Following are 11 T cell receptor beta chains from one sample sequenced in a study of read filtering for tumor transcriptome and immune sequencing (TCRdb year 2020). Sequencing was carried out with an Illumina HiSeq 4000. Starting from 350 to 500 ng RNA, TCR libraries were constructed with the Immunoverse kit using molecular barcoded adaptors that cover the alpha/delta and beta/gamma chains. The public reads were quality trimmed at Q25 with fastp and then assembled into clones with MiXCR by TCRdb, keeping productive beta chains. CDR3 protein duplicates are merged, each entry listing the most common genes and DNA. The sample has about 48,000 distinct CDR3 sequences on record, roughly 18% of them singletons. Together, the top ten hold less than 20% of the sample. What was sequenced was a population of CD138-negative cells sorted from bone marrow. The cell subset or site label, read with the paper, signifies: bone marrow mononuclear cells depleted of CD138+ plasma/myeloma cells by negative magnetic selection. Every receptor here comes from a donor at least 40 years old with multiple myeloma.

This clonotype appeared many times. The gene calls are TRBV20-1 and TRBJ2-3; perhaps TRBD2 as D (6 bases). Trimming removed 6 bases at V and 3 bases at J, with 19 bases between. The CDR3 sequence is 15 residues long. Germline CDR1 DFQATT, CDR2 SNEGSKA (reference sequence). CDR3 in DNA: TGCAGTGCAGCCCTTCGGGCGGGAAGGACAGATACGCAGTATTTT. Translating it yields CSAALRAGRTDTQYF.

This clonotype came up once. Relative to the germline gene, one junction end is altered; a read error may explain this. The rearrangement links TRBV29-1 to TRBJ2-7; D might be TRBD2 (5 bases). From germline, CDR1 is SQVTM and CDR2 ANQGSEA. The CDR3 runs to 13 residues. DNA for the CDR3: TGCAGCGTTGATCTCCGGGGTACCTACAAGCAGTACTTC. It encodes CSVDLRGTYKQYF.

The CDR3 region is CASCQGAEETQYF. The CDR3 bases are TGTGCCAGCTGCCAAGGGGCCGAAGAGACCCAGTACTTC. The chain employs TRBV18 and TRBJ2-5, with D perhaps matching TRBD1 (5 bases). Per germline, CDR1 KGHSH and CDR2 LQKENI. The CDR3 is made up of 13 amino acids. Trimming stripped 7 bases from V and 3 bases from J, with 12 bases between.

There are many counts of this clonotype. The chain joins TRBV3-1 to TRBJ1-1; no clear D gene. Trimming removed 1 base at V and 4 bases at J, with 7 bases between. From germline, CDR1 is LGHDT and CDR2 YNNKEL (reference sequence). The CDR3 sequence is 13 residues long. CDR3 nucleotide sequence: TGTGCCAGCAGCCAAGGTATGGCCACTGAAGCTTTCTTT. Translation: CASSQGMATEAFF.

Note on this clonotype: A far larger clone is just one base off, so this is likely a read error. The chain combines TRBV11-2 with TRBJ2-1, with TRBD2 identical over 8 bases. Germline CDR1 reads SGHAT; CDR2 reads FQNNGV. This CDR3 has 17 residues. The CDR3 DNA is TGTGCCAGCAGCTCCGGGGGGGCTAGCAGGGAGCGGAATGAGCAGTCCTTC. It translates to CASSSGGASRERNEQSF.

This clonotype was detected many times. The V and J genes are TRBV5-4 and TRBJ2-7; D gene ambiguous. Looked up from germline, CDR1 is SGHNT and CDR2 is YYREEE (reference sequence). Trimming removed 2 bases at V and 7 bases at J, with 10 bases between. There are 12 residues in the CDR3. CDR3 bases: TGTGCCAGCAGCTTAAATAGTGGAGAGCAGTACTTC. Translating gives CASSLNSGEQYF.

Regarding this clonotype: A much larger clone is a single base away; this may be a read error. The chain carries TRBV5-1 and TRBJ2-5; D uncertain. V lost 4 bases and J lost 0, with 10 bases in between. The V gene's germline CDR1 is SGHRS and CDR2 YFSETQ. CDR3 size: 14 residues. CDR3 residues: CASSPEQYQETQYF. The CDR3 nucleotides read TGCGCCAGCAGCCCCGAGCAGTACCAAGAGACCCAGTACTTC.

As to this clonotype: The junction departs from the called germline gene at one end, perhaps through a read error. The chain carries TRBV12-3 or TRBV12-4 and TRBJ2-1; 9 positions match TRBD2. There are 14 residues in the CDR3. The CDR3: CASSYIAGVDELFF. CDR3 nucleotides: TGTGCCAGCAGTTATATAGCGGGAGTCGATGAGCTGTTCTTC.

This clonotype has at least ten counts. This chain links TRBV6-5 with TRBJ2-7, with D tentatively TRBD1 (5 bases). The CDR3 runs to 15 residues. In germline, CDR1 is MNHEY, CDR2 SVGAGI. Trimming pared 0 bases from V and 0 bases from J, leaving 9 bases between. The CDR3 reads CASSYSLGVSYEQYF. The CDR3 DNA reads TGTGCCAGCAGTTACTCGTTAGGGGTCTCCTACGAGCAGTACTTC.

This clonotype came up a few times. Being one base from a much bigger clone, this may be a read error. The V call is TRBV28, the J call TRBJ2-5, with D possibly being TRBD2 (6 bases). V lost 2 bases and J 5 bases, leaving 15 bases between the germline ends. CDR1 and CDR2 from the germline V gene are MDHEN and SYDVKM. CDR3 length: 15 residues. Here the CDR3 DNA reads TGTGCCAGCAGTTTAGGAGCGGGCTCCGAGGAGACCCAGTACTTC. This translates into CASSLGAGSEETQYF.

The gene calls are TRBV2 and TRBJ2-5; a weak D match, TRBD1 (5 bases). Germline CDR1 is SNHLY and CDR2 is FYNNEI. V was trimmed by 6 bases and J by 4 bases, leaving 15 bases between them. The CDR3 extends over 14 amino acids. This CDR3 is CASRTQGFPETQYF. The CDR3 DNA follows: TGTGCCAGCAGGACCCAGGGATTCCCAGAGACCCAGTACTTC.